One and the same sample provided the 32 T cell receptor beta chains below, sequenced in a study of blood T cell repertoires in COVID-19. TCRdb's table, derived via immunoSEQ multiplex PCR, lists solely in-frame clones and lacks some. Found here are about 58,000 clones, 89% of them singletons; the top ten hold roughly an eighth. The sample comprised peripheral blood. The receptors shown here come from a woman aged 60 to 75 with active COVID-19.

The V gene is TRBV19, the J gene TRBJ1-1, with no clear D. V was shortened by 6 bases and J by 6 bases, with 11 bases between the two germline ends. There are 12 residues in the CDR3. CDR1 and CDR2 (germline): LNHDA, SQIVND (reference sequence). The chain's CDR3 is CASRISGAEAFF. The CDR3 DNA is TGTGCCAGTAGGATTAGTGGAGCTGAAGCTTTCTTT.

The genes are TRBV18 and TRBJ1-5; D not resolved. This CDR3 region has 14 residues. The V end lost 4 bases, the J end lost 0 bases, and 7 bases lay between the germline ends. Germline V gene sequence: CDR1 KGHSH, CDR2 LQKENI. This chain's CDR3 is CASSLDSSNQPQHF. CDR3 nucleotide sequence: TGTGCCAGCTCACTTGACTCTAGCAATCAGCCCCAGCATTTT.

This chain links TRBV3-1 (or the pseudogene TRBV3-2) with TRBJ2-5; D remains ambiguous. CDR3 length equals 12 residues. Germline V gene data show CDR1 as LGHDT and CDR2 as YNNKEL (reference sequence). Trimming cost V 0 bases and J 7 bases, with 6 bases left between them. The CDR3 loop is CASSQDLGTQYF. The DNA of the CDR3 is TGTGCCAGCAGCCAAGACCTAGGGACCCAGTACTTC.

V and J are TRBV2 and TRBJ1-2; no reliable D call. The germline V and J ends were trimmed by 8 bases and 8 bases, with 24 bases remaining between them. CDR3 length equals 15 residues. Germline lookup yields CDR1 SNHLY and CDR2 FYNNEI. The CDR3 here is CASSVRAGNGEGYTF. CDR3 DNA: TGTGCCAGCTCGGTGCGCGCCGGTAATGGTGAGGGCTACACCTTC.

The V gene is TRBV10-2, the J gene TRBJ1-4; the match to TRBD1 covers 8 bases. This CDR3 region has 14 residues. V shed 3 bases, J shed 6 bases, and the junction held 3 bases outside the gene matches. Germline-derived CDR1 and CDR2 are WSHSY and SAAADI. CDR3 in amino acids: CASSDPRGHEKLFF. CDR3 in DNA: TGCGCCAGCAGTGACCCCAGGGGGCATGAAAAACTGTTTTTT.

J is TRBJ2-1 and V is TRBV4-3; maybe TRBD1 (6 bases). The CDR3 covers 17 residues. Between the trimmed V and J ends, which lost 0 bases and 3 bases, there was a span of 15 bases. Germline V gene sequence: CDR1 LGHNA, CDR2 YSLEER. CDR3 coding DNA: TGCGCCAGCAGCCAAGATGCCTTCAGGGGCCTCTACAATGAGCAGTTCTTC. This codes for CASSQDAFRGLYNEQFF.

The V and J genes are TRBV29-1 and TRBJ2-2; 7 bases match TRBD2. This CDR3 comprises 12 residues. Per germline, CDR1 SQVTM and CDR2 ANQGSEA. The chain's CDR3 is CSAGANTGELFF. In nucleotides, the CDR3 is TGCTCTGCGGGGGCGAACACCGGGGAGCTGTTTTTT.

The V gene is TRBV18, the J gene TRBJ1-5; D gene uncertain. CDR1 KGHSH and CDR2 LQKENI come from the germline V gene. The V end lost 4 bases, the J end lost 1 base, and 8 bases lay between the germline ends. The CDR3 is 14 amino acids. CDR3 sequence reads: CASSRELSNQPQHF. The DNA of the CDR3 is TGTGCCAGCTCACGGGAGCTAAGCAATCAGCCCCAGCATTTT.

This chain joins TRBV9 and TRBJ2-1, with D possibly being TRBD1 (5 bases). This CDR3 is 14 amino acids long. Per germline, CDR1 SGDLS and CDR2 YYNGEE. Trimming removed 0 bases from V and 9 bases from J, with 13 bases in between. CDR3 loop: CASSVAGNKGEQFF. CDR3 coding DNA: TGTGCCAGCAGCGTAGCAGGGAATAAAGGTGAGCAGTTCTTC.

The V and J genes are TRBV5-1 and TRBJ2-1, with 7 bases aligning to TRBD2. The V and J ends lost 1 base and 4 bases, in that order; junction bases with no gene match: 5. The CDR3 is 15 residues long. Germline CDR1 reads SGHRS; CDR2 reads YFSETQ. CDR3 residues: CASSLSRRGYNEQFF. The CDR3 DNA reads TGCGCCAGCAGCTTGTCGAGGCGGGGGTACAATGAGCAGTTCTTC. Together with reference TRBV5-1 and TRBJ2-1, the CDR3 gives the full variable domain: KAGVTQTPRYLIKTRGQQVTLSCSPISGHRSVSWYQQTPGQGLQFLFEYFSETQRNKGNFPGRFSGRQFSNSRSEMNVSTLELGDSALYLCASSLSRRGYNEQFFGPGTRLTVL.

V gene TRBV7-6 combines with J gene TRBJ2-3; D perhaps matches TRBD2 (6 bases). Germline lookup yields CDR1 SGHVS and CDR2 FNYEAQ. The length of the CDR3 is 16 residues. Between the trimmed V and J ends, which lost 4 bases and 4 bases, there was a span of 18 bases. For the CDR3, the DNA is TGTGCCAGCAGCTCCCCGGGACTCTGGCCCTCAGATACGCAGTATTTT. Translated: CASSSPGLWPSDTQYF.

The CDR3 sequence: CASTDISTNEKLFF. The CDR3 bases are TGTGCCAGCACAGACATTTCAACTAATGAAAAACTGTTTTTT. V and J are TRBV6-6 and TRBJ1-4; no firm D call. Germline V lookup: CDR1 MNHNY, CDR2 SVGAGI (reference sequence). CDR3 length: 14 amino acids. Trimming removed 7 bases at V and 0 bases at J, with 9 bases between.

The chain carries TRBV2 and TRBJ1-2; 7 nucleotides agree with TRBD1. The CDR3 is made up of 11 amino acids. V shed 6 bases, J shed 12 bases, and the junction held 7 bases outside the gene matches. Germline CDR1 SNHLY, CDR2 FYNNEI. The CDR3 coding sequence is TGTGCCAGCAGGGAACAGGGGAAGCACACCTTC. It yields the protein CASREQGKHTF.

The V call is TRBV10-2, the J call TRBJ1-2; a possible D gene is TRBD1 (6 bases). Germline assignment: CDR1 WSHSY and CDR2 SAAADI. V shed 2 bases and J shed 3 bases, with 10 bases lying between them. This CDR3 contains 14 residues. Here the CDR3 reads CASSETGWDYGYTF. Here the CDR3 DNA reads TGCGCCAGCAGTGAGACAGGGTGGGACTATGGCTACACCTTC.

The genes are TRBV6-5 and TRBJ2-4, with a weak D call TRBD1 (6 bases). Trimming pared 0 bases from V and 3 bases from J, leaving 9 bases between. The CDR3 length is 15 residues. Germline CDR1 and CDR2: MNHEY and SVGAGI. CDR3 loop: CASSYSSGDKNIQYF. For the CDR3, the DNA is TGTGCCAGCAGTTACTCGTCAGGGGACAAAAACATTCAGTACTTC.

J is TRBJ1-5 and V is TRBV6-2 or TRBV6-3; no clear D gene. The CDR3 totals 14 residues. In germline, CDR1 is MNHEY, CDR2 SVGEGT. The V and J ends lost 2 bases and 4 bases respectively, with 9 bases between them. CDR3 DNA sequence: TGTGCCAGCAGTTACCGGAGTGGAAATCAGCCCCAGCATTTT. It yields the protein CASSYRSGNQPQHF.

The chain carries TRBV7-8 and TRBJ2-7, with D perhaps matching TRBD1 (6 bases). The germline V gene encodes CDR1 SGHVS and CDR2 FQNEAQ. The ends were cut back, 5 bases at V and 3 bases at J, with 8 bases in the middle. The length of the CDR3 is 12 residues. CDR3 nucleotide sequence: TGTGCCAGCAGCATACAGGGCTACGAGCAGTACTTC. This codes for CASSIQGYEQYF.

J is TRBJ2-3 and V is TRBV4-3, with 10 bases lining up with TRBD2. In germline, CDR1 is LGHNA, CDR2 YSLEER. J was trimmed by 2 bases and V by 5 bases; bases with no gene match: 4. The CDR3 is 15 residues long. CDR3 sequence (DNA): TGCGCCAGCAGCTTAGGACTAGCGGACACAGATACGCAGTATTTT. Translating gives CASSLGLADTDTQYF.

Written as DNA, the CDR3 is TGTGCCAGCAGAAGACCCCCAGGTAGGGCTTTCTTT. Amino acids: CASRRPPGRAFF. V gene TRBV5-6 combines with J gene TRBJ1-1; D gene ambiguous. The V end was cut by 5 bases, the J end by 11 bases, with 16 bases between. From germline, CDR1 is SGHDT and CDR2 YYEEEE. The CDR3 consists of 12 residues.

This sequence joins TRBV5-4 and TRBJ1-1, with 7 bases fitting TRBD1. With 3 bases clipped from V and 2 bases from J, the junction kept 4 bases outside the gene matches. The V gene's germline CDR1 is SGHNT and CDR2 YYREEE (reference sequence). This CDR3 spans 14 amino acids. The CDR3 nucleotides are TGTGCCAGCAGCTCCGACAGGGCTAACACTGAAGCTTTCTTT. It yields the protein CASSSDRANTEAFF.

J is TRBJ2-7 and V is TRBV19, with D maybe TRBD1 (6 bases). Deletions cut 1 base from V and 2 bases from J, with 9 bases between. The CDR3 totals 14 residues. The germline V gene encodes CDR1 LNHDA and CDR2 SQIVND (reference sequence). The CDR3 DNA reads TGTGCCAGTAGTATAGCGGACAGACCCTACGAGCAGTACTTC. It yields the protein CASSIADRPYEQYF.

V is TRBV6-5 and J is TRBJ1-1; D gene ambiguous. Trimming pared 7 bases from V and 1 base from J, leaving 7 bases between. CDR3 size: 12 residues. The V gene's germline CDR1 is MNHEY and CDR2 SVGAGI. Here the CDR3 reads CASKRANTEAFF. The CDR3 DNA reads as TGTGCCAGCAAGAGGGCGAACACTGAAGCTTTCTTT.

This rearrangement joins TRBV7-2 to TRBJ2-1; weak D call: TRBD2 (6 bases). The V and J ends lost 2 bases and 3 bases respectively, with 14 bases between them. Germline V gene data show CDR1 as SGHTA and CDR2 as FQGNSA. The CDR3 is 16 amino acids. CDR3 in DNA: TGTGCCAGCAGCTTATACGGGGGTCGAGTCTACAATGAGCAGTTCTTC. Translation gives CASSLYGGRVYNEQFF.

The chain's CDR3 is CASSKIQPSYNSPLHF. The CDR3 DNA reads TGTGCCAGCAGCAAGATACAGCCCTCCTATAATTCACCCCTCCACTTT. The chain links TRBV14 to TRBJ1-6, with D unclear. V was shortened by 5 bases and J by 0 bases, with 11 bases between the two germline ends. Germline CDR1 reads SGHDN; CDR2 reads FVKESK. This CDR3 spans 16 amino acids.

The rearrangement joins TRBV7-2 to TRBJ2-4, with TRBD1 identical over 7 bases. J was trimmed by 6 bases and V by 2 bases; bases with no gene match: 7. The length of the CDR3 is 15 residues. Germline V CDR1 and CDR2: SGHTA, FQGNSA. The CDR3: CASSLPGTVGNIQYF. DNA for the CDR3: TGTGCCAGCAGCTTACCGGGGACAGTTGGAAACATTCAGTACTTC.

The chain employs TRBV3-1 (or the pseudogene TRBV3-2) and TRBJ2-7; the match to TRBD2 covers 12 bases. Trimming cost V 4 bases and J 4 bases; bases outside gene matches: 5. Per the germline V gene, CDR1 is LGHDT and CDR2 is YNNKEL (reference sequence). This CDR3 is 15 amino acids long. The CDR3 loop reads CASSPRLAGVYEQYF. The CDR3 DNA reads TGTGCCAGCAGCCCTAGACTAGCGGGGGTTTACGAGCAGTACTTC.

The J gene is TRBJ2-7, the V gene TRBV7-6; D remains unclear. V was clipped by 2 bases and J by 5 bases, with 4 bases between them. CDR1 and CDR2 from the germline V gene are SGHVS and FNYEAQ. The CDR3 totals 11 residues. CDR3 nucleotides: TGTGCCAGCAGCTTATCAGACGAGCAGTACTTC. It codes for CASSLSDEQYF.

The chain joins TRBV3-1 (or the pseudogene TRBV3-2) to TRBJ2-3, with TRBD1 matching 8 bases. V shed 2 bases and J 4 bases; nucleotides not matched to a gene: 8. This CDR3 comprises 16 residues. Germline values: CDR1 LGHDT, CDR2 YNNKEL (reference sequence). CDR3 sequence (DNA): TGTGCCAGCAGCCAATTGCTGCAGGGGGCAGCAGATACGCAGTATTTT. Translated: CASSQLLQGAADTQYF.

V usage is TRBV27 and J usage is TRBJ2-5; maybe TRBD2 (5 bases). The CDR3 loop spans 14 amino acids. V was clipped by 5 bases and J by 5 bases, with 15 bases between them. Germline CDR1 is MNHEY and CDR2 is SMNVEV (reference sequence). The CDR3 loop is CASSPIGVLETQYF. Here the CDR3 DNA reads TGTGCCAGCAGTCCGATCGGGGTGTTGGAGACCCAGTACTTC.

The genes are TRBV25-1 and TRBJ1-4, with 7 bases lining up with TRBD1. The V gene's germline CDR1 is MGHDK and CDR2 SYGVNS. V shed 2 bases, J shed 6 bases, and the junction held 6 bases outside the gene matches. CDR3 length: 15 residues. The CDR3 is CASSEATGFDEKLFF. DNA for the CDR3: TGTGCCAGCAGTGAAGCGACAGGGTTCGATGAAAAACTGTTTTTT.

The chain couples TRBV7-8 to TRBJ2-1; 7 positions agree with TRBD2. Trimming at V came to 0 bases and at J to 2 bases, leaving 4 bases not matched to a gene. The V gene's germline CDR1 is SGHVS and CDR2 FQNEAQ. The length of the CDR3 is 16 residues. The chain's CDR3 is CASSLARLAAYNEQFF. DNA for the CDR3: TGTGCCAGCAGCTTAGCGCGCCTAGCGGCCTACAATGAGCAGTTCTTC.

Concerning this clone: The sample has other DNA sequences that encode this CDR3 too. The gene calls are TRBV27 and TRBJ1-1; 7 bases line up with TRBD1. The CDR3 spans 14 residues. The trim removed 2 bases at V and 4 bases at J, leaving 4 bases unmatched. CDR1 is MNHEY and CDR2 is SMNVEV in the germline V gene (reference sequence). CDR3 nucleotide sequence: TGTGCCAGCAGTTTAATAGGGGGCGGCACTGAAGCTTTCTTT. The encoded protein is CASSLIGGGTEAFF.